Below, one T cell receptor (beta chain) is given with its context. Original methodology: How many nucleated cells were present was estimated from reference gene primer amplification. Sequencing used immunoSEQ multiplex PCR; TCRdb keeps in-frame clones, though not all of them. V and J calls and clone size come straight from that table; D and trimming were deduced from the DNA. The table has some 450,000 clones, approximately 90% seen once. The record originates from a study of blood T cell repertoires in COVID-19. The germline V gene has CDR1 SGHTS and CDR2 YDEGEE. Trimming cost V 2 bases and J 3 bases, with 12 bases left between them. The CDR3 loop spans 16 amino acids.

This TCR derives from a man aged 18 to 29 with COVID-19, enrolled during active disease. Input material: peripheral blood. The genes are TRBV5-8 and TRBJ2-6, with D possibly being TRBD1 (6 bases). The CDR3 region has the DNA TGTGCCAGCAGCTTTGCAGGGGTCTTTGGGGCCAACGTCCTGACTTTC. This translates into CASSFAGVFGANVLTF.